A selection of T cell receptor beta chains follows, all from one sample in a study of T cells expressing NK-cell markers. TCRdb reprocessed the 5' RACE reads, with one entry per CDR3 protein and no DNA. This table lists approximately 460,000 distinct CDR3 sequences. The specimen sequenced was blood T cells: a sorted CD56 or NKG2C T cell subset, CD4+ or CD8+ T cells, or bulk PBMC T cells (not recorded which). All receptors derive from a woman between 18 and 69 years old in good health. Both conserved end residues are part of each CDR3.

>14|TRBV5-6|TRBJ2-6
CASRGWAGANVLTF
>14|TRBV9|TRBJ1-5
CASSVGSGGQPQHF
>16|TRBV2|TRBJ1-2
CATSGGQGAKGYGYTF
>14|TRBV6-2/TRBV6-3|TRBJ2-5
CASSLSGIAETQYF
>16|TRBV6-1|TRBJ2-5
CASSDPRTDIQETQYF
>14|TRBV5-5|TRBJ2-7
CASSFASGSHEQYF
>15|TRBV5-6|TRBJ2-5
CASSFRGPLIGTQYF
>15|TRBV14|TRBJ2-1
CASSPSPGTPYEQFF
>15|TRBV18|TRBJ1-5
CASSPGQGGTQPQHF
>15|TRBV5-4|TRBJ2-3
CASSTLARSTDTQYF
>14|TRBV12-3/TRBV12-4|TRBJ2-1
CASSLLSTDNEQFF
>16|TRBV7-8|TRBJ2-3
CASSPEGLAGTDTQYF
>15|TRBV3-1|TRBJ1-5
CASSQGQRGHQPQHF
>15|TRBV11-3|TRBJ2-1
CASSFDGGAWNEQFF
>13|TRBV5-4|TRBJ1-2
CASSLTENYGYTF
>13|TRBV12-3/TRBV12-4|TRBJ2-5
CASSDRGRETQYF
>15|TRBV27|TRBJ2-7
CASSFVERPSYEQYF
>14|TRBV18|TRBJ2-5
CASSPKGLAETQYF
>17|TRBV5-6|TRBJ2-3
CASSWAGALSNTDTQYF
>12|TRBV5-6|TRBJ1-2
CASSLGQLGYTF
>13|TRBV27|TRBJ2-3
CASKIQGTDTQYF
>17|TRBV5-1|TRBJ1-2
CASSLSRTAATNYGYTF
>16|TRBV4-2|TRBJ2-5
CASSQRGIAGQETQYF
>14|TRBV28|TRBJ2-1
CASRGPLRRNEQFF
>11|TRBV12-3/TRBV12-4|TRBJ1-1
CAVVGGTEAFF
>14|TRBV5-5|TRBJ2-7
CASSPPAGTNEQYF
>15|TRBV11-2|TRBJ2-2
CASSLVYWNTGELFF
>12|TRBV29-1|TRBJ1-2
CSVNRGGNGYTF
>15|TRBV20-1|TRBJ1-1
CSAYRGIRGNTEAFF
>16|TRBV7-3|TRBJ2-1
CASSLGLAGGQHEQFF
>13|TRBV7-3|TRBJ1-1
CASSYSDGYEAFF
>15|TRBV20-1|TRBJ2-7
CSASQSGSASYEQYF
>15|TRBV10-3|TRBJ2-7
CAISESGHQENEQYF
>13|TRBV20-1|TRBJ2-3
CSARGTGGPTQYF
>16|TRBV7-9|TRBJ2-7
CASSLAGAGITYEQYF
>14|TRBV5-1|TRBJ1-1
CASSLDREDTEAFF